A single sample gave rise to the 8 T cell receptor beta chains below, sequenced in a study of shared clonotypes between healthy human individuals. Only in-frame clones appear in the TCRdb table, and some are missing; sequencing was by immunoSEQ multiplex PCR. The repertoire holds some 360,000 clones, with around four fifths as singletons. Sequenced sample: memory CD4+ T cells sorted from blood. Subset in this sample: CD45RA-negative fraction. These receptors were taken from a man aged 25-40 years in good health.

V and J are TRBV7-2 and TRBJ2-5; perhaps TRBD2 as D (5 bases). Trimming removed 1 base from V and 1 base from J, with 10 bases in between. CDR3 length: 15 residues. Germline V gives CDR1 SGHTA, CDR2 FQGNSA. DNA for the CDR3: TGTGCCAGCAGCTTAGGGGCTAGCCTCCAAGAGACCCAGTACTTC. It yields the protein CASSLGASLQETQYF.

This clone is a singleton in its sample. This chain joins TRBV5-1 and TRBJ2-3; no firm D call. The CDR3 is 16 residues long. V was trimmed by 4 bases and J by 1 base, leaving 16 bases between them. Per the germline V gene, CDR1 is SGHRS and CDR2 is YFSETQ. Written as DNA, the CDR3 is TGCGCCAGCAGCACCGGGTCGGGCACAGGCACAGATACGCAGTATTTT. Translated, it gives CASSTGSGTGTDTQYF.

The chain joins TRBV5-5 to TRBJ1-1, with D maybe TRBD1 (5 bases). The CDR3 length is 16 residues. The germline V gene has CDR1 SGHKS and CDR2 YYEKEE (reference sequence). The V gene lost 7 bases and the J gene lost 0 bases, with 19 bases spanning the gap. The CDR3 DNA reads TGTGCCAGCGGTTTGGGGGTCCCAAACATGAACACTGAAGCTTTCTTT. Encoded protein: CASGLGVPNMNTEAFF.

The gene calls are TRBV5-1 and TRBJ2-2; no firm D call. The CDR3 extends over 14 amino acids. From germline, CDR1 is SGHRS and CDR2 YFSETQ. Trimming removed 3 bases at V and 1 base at J, with 7 bases between. The CDR3 loop is CASSSALNTGELFF. The CDR3 nucleotides are TGCGCCAGCAGCTCGGCCCTGAACACCGGGGAGCTGTTTTTT.

The CDR3 region has the DNA TGTGCCAGCGAAAACAATGAGCAGTTCTTC. As protein: CASENNEQFF. V usage is TRBV2 and J usage is TRBJ2-1; D is uncertain. Germline V CDR1 and CDR2: SNHLY, FYNNEI. This CDR3 contains 10 residues. Trimming cost V 8 bases and J 5 bases, with 4 bases left between them.

This clone was seen once. This chain links TRBV6-1 with TRBJ2-1; D tentatively reads TRBD1 or TRBD2 (5 bases each). In germline, CDR1 is MNHNS, CDR2 SASEGT. The CDR3 runs to 14 residues. Trimming stripped 11 bases from V and 6 bases from J, with 20 bases between. The CDR3 loop is CAVRARGAFNEQFF. CDR3 in DNA: TGTGCCGTACGAGCGAGAGGGGCCTTCAATGAGCAGTTCTTC.

The chain carries TRBV28 and TRBJ2-7; D ambiguous. The CDR3 length is 14 residues. CDR1 is MDHEN, CDR2 SYDVKM, per germline. The ends were cut back, 5 bases at V and 4 bases at J, with 15 bases in the middle. For the CDR3, the DNA is TGTGCCAGCAGTCCGTATGCCTCGTCGTACGAGCAGTACTTC. Protein product: CASSPYASSYEQYF.

This chain uses TRBV28 with TRBJ2-7, with 14 bases fitting TRBD2. There are 14 residues in the CDR3. The germline V gene has CDR1 MDHEN and CDR2 SYDVKM. V lost 7 bases and J lost 4; bases outside the gene matches: 3. The CDR3 sequence is CASTGLAGEYEQYF. CDR3 bases: TGTGCCAGCACGGGACTAGCGGGAGAGTACGAGCAGTACTTC. Variable domain in full (rest from reference TRBV28 and TRBJ2-7): DVKVTQSSRYLVKRTGEKVFLECVQDMDHENMFWYRQDPGLGLRLIYFSYDVKMKEKGDIPEGYSVSREKKERFSLILESASTNQTSMYLCASTGLAGEYEQYFGPGTRLTVT.